This T cell receptor beta chain derives from a study of human T cells and chemical hapten exposure. Study-wide results and caveats: Against controls, expanded TCRs gave rise to significantly more large CDR3 similarity clusters.

Germline loops: CDR1 LNHDA, CDR2 SQIVND (reference sequence). V gave up 8 bases and J gave up 4 bases, with 14 bases separating them. The CDR3 is 14 residues long. This clonotype has a count of ten or more. Its antigen is not known. One entry per CDR3 protein, called by TCRdb with MiXCR from the RACE reads. This sample has fewer than 100,000 distinct CDR3 sequences; about an eighth occur once, and the top ten carry 3.5%. Time point of the sample: patch test 1, 2 weeks after DPC sensitization. Treatment given: therapeutic diphenylcyclopropenone sensitization with weekly scalp DPC. This specimen was whole blood, taken in connection with sensitization to the hapten diphenylcyclopropenone (DPC). This chain uses TRBV19 with TRBJ1-4; D perhaps matches TRBD1 (5 bases). This clonotype originated in a woman in her sixties or seventies with alopecia areata. Some clones in this sample may be carry-over from other donors' samples. The CDR3 spells CASSAGTGNEKLFF. CDR3 DNA: TGTGCCAGTTCTGCAGGGACGGGTAATGAAAAACTGTTTTTT.